This T cell receptor (beta chain) is drawn from a study of blood T cell repertoires in COVID-19. Deletions cut 5 bases from V and 10 bases from J, with 17 bases between. The CDR3 runs to 13 residues. The protocol was immunoSEQ multiplex PCR, while the TCRdb copy is restricted to in-frame clones and leaves out a portion. Among some 93,000 clones listed, roughly nine tenths were seen once. This clonotype was sampled from a man between 50 and 59 years old with acute or convalescent COVID-19. This rearrangement joins TRBV12-3 or TRBV12-4 to TRBJ1-2; D perhaps matches TRBD1 (5 bases). Sequenced input: peripheral blood. CDR3 DNA: TGTGCCAGCAGTCCTTTGGGACTCTTAGCCTACACCTTC. Residues: CASSPLGLLAYTF.